One and the same sample provided the 32 T cell receptor beta chains below, sequenced in a study of identical twins. A single record per CDR3 protein comes from TCRdb applying MiXCR to the 5' RACE reads. The table has 300,000 to 400,000 distinct CDR3 sequences, 9% seen once. The sequenced sample was naive T cells sorted from blood. All receptors derive from a woman between 50 and 59 years old in good health.

The chain uses TRBV5-5 and TRBJ2-5; tentatively, D is TRBD2 (5 bases). The ends were cut back, 4 bases at V and 1 base at J, with 11 bases in the middle. The CDR3 is 14 residues long. In germline, CDR1 is SGHKS, CDR2 YYEKEE (reference sequence). DNA of the CDR3: TGTGCCAGCAGCCCGGACTTCGGCCAAGAGACCCAGTACTTC. It specifies CASSPDFGQETQYF. The variable domain in full, with the rest retrieved from reference TRBV5-5 and TRBJ2-5, is DAGVTQSPTHLIKTRGQQVTLRCSPISGHKSVSWYQQVLGQGPQFIFQYYEKEERGRGNFPDRFSARQFPNYSSELNVNALLLGDSALYLCASSPDFGQETQYFGPGTRLLVL.

This clonotype was found a few times. This chain joins TRBV11-2 and TRBJ2-3; possibly TRBD1 for D (6 bases). The V end lost 4 bases, the J end lost 2 bases, and 16 bases lay between the germline ends. CDR1 and CDR2 from the germline V gene are SGHAT and FQNNGV. The CDR3 has 16 amino acids. CDR3 sequence reads: CASSCRDISLTDTQYF. In nucleotides, the CDR3 is TGTGCCAGCAGCTGCCGGGACATATCCCTCACAGATACGCAGTATTTT.

In its sample, this clonotype was seen a few times. The rearrangement joins TRBV12-3 or TRBV12-4 to TRBJ2-1; D unclear. Trimming cost V 3 bases and J 0 bases, with 15 bases left between them. This CDR3 region has 17 residues. This chain's CDR3 is CASSFGPIVSSYNEQFF. The CDR3 nucleotides are TGTGCCAGCAGTTTCGGACCCATCGTGAGCTCCTACAATGAGCAGTTCTTC.

V is TRBV3-1 and J is TRBJ2-7; D is perhaps TRBD1 or TRBD2 (6 bases each). Germline CDR1 LGHDT, CDR2 YNNKEL (reference sequence). Trimming removed 4 bases from V and 0 bases from J, with 16 bases in between. CDR3 size: 16 residues. This CDR3 is CASSPETGADSYEQYF. In DNA form, the CDR3 reads TGTGCCAGCAGCCCAGAAACGGGGGCCGACTCCTACGAGCAGTACTTC.

This clonotype was seen ten or more times. The V call is TRBV3-1, the J call TRBJ2-1; D may correspond to TRBD1 or TRBD2 (5 bases each). V lost 4 bases and J lost 1, with 14 bases in between. This CDR3 has 16 amino acids. The germline V gene encodes CDR1 LGHDT and CDR2 YNNKEL (reference sequence). The CDR3 DNA reads TGTGCCAGCAGCCTCAGGGCGGGCATTTCCTACAATGAGCAGTTCTTC. Amino acids: CASSLRAGISYNEQFF.

This chain uses TRBV7-9 with TRBJ2-3; 9 bases line up with TRBD2. J lost 5 bases, V lost 5 bases, and 2 bases had no gene match. The CDR3 consists of 13 residues. CDR1 and CDR2 (germline): SEHNR, FQNEAQ (reference sequence). CDR3 coding DNA: TGTGCCAGCAGCAGTAGCGGGGGAGATACGCAGTATTTT. Translating gives CASSSSGGDTQYF. Full variable domain (rest looked up from reference TRBV7-9 and TRBJ2-3): DTGVSQNPRHKITKRGQNVTFRCDPISEHNRLYWYRQTLGQGPEFLTYFQNEAQLEKSRLLSDRFSAERPKGSFSTLEIQRTEQGDSAMYLCASSSSGGDTQYFGPGTRLTVL.

The genes are TRBV20-1 and TRBJ2-1; perhaps TRBD2 as D (6 bases). The CDR3 runs 14 residues. V lost 5 bases and J 7 bases, leaving 18 bases between the germline ends. From germline, CDR1 is DFQATT and CDR2 SNEGSKA (reference sequence). CDR3 in amino acids: CSADSGVSSNEQFF. The CDR3 nucleotides are TGCAGTGCTGATTCGGGAGTTAGTTCGAATGAGCAGTTCTTC.

The chain recombines TRBV25-1 with TRBJ1-4; D may be TRBD1 (5 bases). Germline CDR1 and CDR2: MGHDK and SYGVNS. The CDR3 is made up of 17 amino acids. With 0 bases removed from V and 0 bases from J, the gap between germline ends came to 11 bases. The CDR3: CASSEYFQTATNEKLFF. In nucleotides, the CDR3 is TGTGCCAGCAGTGAATATTTTCAGACAGCAACTAATGAAAAACTGTTTTTT.

The sample holds a few counts of this clonotype. This chain uses TRBV12-3 or TRBV12-4 with TRBJ1-2; D may be TRBD1 (6 bases). This CDR3 contains 14 residues. V lost 6 bases, J lost 2 bases, and 13 bases lay in between. In DNA, the CDR3 is TGTGCCAGCAGATTGGGACAAGCCAACTATGGCTACACCTTC. Its protein is CASRLGQANYGYTF.

This chain joins TRBV4-1 and TRBJ1-5; 7 bases are a match to TRBD1. This CDR3 contains 15 residues. CDR1 is MGHRA and CDR2 is YSYEKL in the germline V gene. V lost 3 bases, J lost 4 bases, and 6 bases stayed unmatched. The CDR3 coding sequence is TGCGCCAGCAGCCAGGGGACAGCCGTTAATCAGCCCCAGCATTTT. Encoded protein: CASSQGTAVNQPQHF.

This clonotype was recorded a few times. The J gene is TRBJ2-7, the V gene TRBV2; a possible D gene is TRBD1 (7 bases). The V end was cut by 11 bases, the J end by 0 bases, with 17 bases between. This CDR3 is 14 amino acids long. The germline V gene encodes CDR1 SNHLY and CDR2 FYNNEI. CDR3 residues: CAGLQGPSSYEQYF. The CDR3 DNA reads as TGTGCCGGACTACAGGGGCCGAGCTCCTACGAGCAGTACTTC.

This clonotype was seen ten or more times. V gene TRBV29-1 combines with J gene TRBJ2-1, with D possibly TRBD2 on 6 matching bases. Trimming shortened V by 6 bases and J by 3 bases, and 6 bases separated the two germline ends. The CDR3 contains 11 residues. Germline V lookup: CDR1 SQVTM, CDR2 ANQGSEA. The CDR3 loop is CSVGGYNEQFF. The DNA of the CDR3 is TGCAGCGTGGGGGGCTACAATGAGCAGTTCTTC.

The table lists this clonotype with many counts. The gene calls are TRBV29-1 and TRBJ2-1; TRBD2 is a possible D gene (5 bases). The CDR3 contains 12 residues. In germline, CDR1 is SQVTM, CDR2 ANQGSEA. V was shortened by 5 bases and J by 2 bases, with 7 bases between the two germline ends. CDR3 sequence: CSVWETYNEQFF. Written as DNA, the CDR3 is TGCAGCGTTTGGGAGACCTACAATGAGCAGTTCTTC.

This clonotype occurred a few times. V usage is TRBV2 and J usage is TRBJ1-6; D gene unclear. Per the germline V gene, CDR1 is SNHLY and CDR2 is FYNNEI. V was cut by 7 bases and J by 4 bases, with 8 bases left in between. The CDR3 runs to 13 residues. CDR3 amino acids: CASTRDYNSPLHF. In DNA, the CDR3 is TGTGCCAGCACCCGGGATTATAATTCACCCCTCCACTTT.

This clonotype was seen repeatedly, ten times or more. This chain joins TRBV5-6 and TRBJ2-1; 9 bases map to TRBD2. This CDR3 region has 13 residues. Germline loops: CDR1 SGHDT, CDR2 YYEEEE. J was trimmed by 13 bases and V by 3 bases; bases with no gene match: 8. CDR3 nucleotides: TGTGCCAGCAGCTCCCTAGCGGGATGGGAACAGTTCTTC. It codes for CASSSLAGWEQFF.

This clonotype was detected only a few times. This sequence joins TRBV5-1 and TRBJ1-3, with D perhaps matching TRBD1 (5 bases). Per the germline V gene, CDR1 is SGHRS and CDR2 is YFSETQ. CDR3 length: 17 residues. V was pared by 0 bases and J by 0 bases, with 13 bases between. DNA of the CDR3: TGCGCCAGCAGCTTGGATAGGGCAGGGAGCTCTGGAAACACCATATATTTT. Residues: CASSLDRAGSSGNTIYF.

There are many counts of this clonotype. CDR3 coding DNA: TGTGCCAGCAGTCATGGCGGGGAGCTGTTTTTT. This codes for CASSHGGELFF. The V call is TRBV27, the J call TRBJ2-2; D remains ambiguous. Trimming stripped 5 bases from V and 7 bases from J, with 5 bases between. The CDR3 totals 11 residues. The germline V gene encodes CDR1 MNHEY and CDR2 SMNVEV (reference sequence).

V gene TRBV20-1 combines with J gene TRBJ1-2; TRBD1 agrees at 10 bases. The CDR3 loop spans 15 amino acids. V was clipped by 3 bases and J by 8 bases; unmatched bases: 12. In germline, CDR1 is DFQATT, CDR2 SNEGSKA (reference sequence). CDR3 sequence (DNA): TGCAGTGCTAGCACTCCCGGGACAGGGGCGAACGGCTACACCTTC. Translating it yields CSASTPGTGANGYTF.

This clonotype was detected ten times or more. This chain uses TRBV12-3 or TRBV12-4 with TRBJ2-1, with 10 bases fitting TRBD2. V was clipped by 11 bases and J by 7 bases; unmatched bases: 8. The CDR3 covers 13 residues. The CDR3 DNA reads as TGTGCCGGCGGGACTAGCGTGGGGAATGAGCAGTTCTTC. Its protein is CAGGTSVGNEQFF.

This clonotype was detected ten times or more. V and J are TRBV7-8 and TRBJ2-1, with 7 bases that match TRBD1. Trimming took 3 bases from V and 7 from J; bases not matched to a gene: 12. Germline V CDR1 and CDR2: SGHVS, FQNEAQ. This CDR3 region has 16 residues. In DNA form, the CDR3 reads TGTGCCAGCAGCTTCGGACAGGCAAAGCAAACGAATGAGCAGTTCTTC. Its protein is CASSFGQAKQTNEQFF.

The chain couples TRBV12-3 or TRBV12-4 to TRBJ2-3; 7 bases align to TRBD2. The CDR3 extends over 14 amino acids. V gave up 5 bases and J gave up 4 bases; unmatched junction bases: 6. DNA of the CDR3: TGTGCCAGCAGTGGGGGGAGGGCCGCAGATACGCAGTATTTT. Amino acid sequence: CASSGGRAADTQYF.

This clonotype was observed a few times. The J gene is TRBJ2-3, the V gene TRBV27, with TRBD2 identical over 12 bases. The germline gives CDR1 MNHEY, CDR2 SMNVEV (reference sequence). The CDR3 totals 16 residues. V shed 6 bases and J 3 bases; nucleotides not matched to a gene: 7. The CDR3 DNA reads TGTGCCAGCAGCAGACTAGCGGGAGATATGACAGATACGCAGTATTTT. Residues: CASSRLAGDMTDTQYF.

The chain couples TRBV12-3 or TRBV12-4 to TRBJ1-2; D gene unclear. This CDR3 is 13 amino acids long. The V gene lost 2 bases and the J gene lost 3 bases, with 7 bases spanning the gap. The CDR3 is CASSLYTHYGYTF. CDR3 nucleotide sequence: TGTGCCAGCAGTTTATACACCCACTATGGCTACACCTTC.

This clonotype was observed at least ten times. The chain uses TRBV5-1 and TRBJ2-1, with D unresolved. This CDR3 is built from 11 residues. Trimming took off 6 bases at V and 6 bases at J, with 7 bases between the two ends. Per germline, CDR1 SGHRS and CDR2 YFSETQ. The CDR3 here is CASKSLNEQFF. As DNA, the CDR3 is TGCGCCAGCAAGAGCCTCAATGAGCAGTTCTTC.

This clonotype was seen only a few times. The genes are TRBV19 and TRBJ2-1, with D hard to call. Germline CDR1 reads LNHDA; CDR2 reads SQIVND (reference sequence). Between the trimmed V and J ends, which lost 3 bases and 4 bases, there was a span of 4 bases. The CDR3 is 12 amino acids. The CDR3 sequence: CASSIEYNEQFF. The CDR3 nucleotides are TGTGCCAGTAGTATTGAATACAATGAGCAGTTCTTC. Filled out from reference TRBV19 and TRBJ2-1, the complete variable domain reads DGGITQSPKYLFRKEGQNVTLSCEQNLNHDAMYWYRQDPGQGLRLIYYSQIVNDFQKGDIAEGYSVSREKKESFPLTVTSAQKNPTAFYLCASSIEYNEQFFGPGTRLTVL.

This clonotype was seen at least ten times. The chain joins TRBV14 to TRBJ1-2; D may be TRBD1 (6 bases). There are 15 residues in the CDR3. Germline CDR1 is SGHDN and CDR2 is FVKESK. Trimming stripped 3 bases from V and 8 bases from J, with 19 bases between. The CDR3 coding sequence is TGTGCCAGCAGCCACGATCGGGGGCCCTTTAGGGGCTACACCTTC. Protein: CASSHDRGPFRGYTF.

V and J are TRBV7-2 and TRBJ1-1; 9 nucleotides line up with TRBD1. The V gene's germline CDR1 is SGHTA and CDR2 FQGNSA. Trimming removed 5 bases from V and 11 bases from J; junction bases left unmatched: 9. CDR3 length: 13 amino acids. The CDR3 coding sequence is TGTGCCAGCAGCCCGGGACAGGGATTGAGGGCTTTCTTT. It is translated as CASSPGQGLRAFF.

This clonotype was counted many times. The chain couples TRBV29-1 to TRBJ2-7; 7 bases line up with TRBD2. Trimming took 7 bases from V and 2 from J; bases not matched to a gene: 5. The V gene's germline CDR1 is SQVTM and CDR2 ANQGSEA. This CDR3 comprises 12 residues. The CDR3 DNA follows: TGCAGCGCGATAGCGGGCGCCTACGAGCAGTACTTC. The encoded protein is CSAIAGAYEQYF.

This clonotype was seen ten or more times. V usage is TRBV12-3 or TRBV12-4 and J usage is TRBJ1-1; 10 bases agree with TRBD1. The CDR3 runs to 15 residues. Unmatched junction bases numbered 7, after V lost 5 bases and J lost 4 bases. CDR3 bases: TGTGCCAGCAGTCGGGACAGGGGTGGGGGCACTGAAGCTTTCTTT. Translating gives CASSRDRGGGTEAFF.

This clonotype was found many times. The J gene is TRBJ2-5, the V gene TRBV10-1; no clear D gene. In germline, CDR1 is WNHNN, CDR2 SYGVQD (reference sequence). This CDR3 comprises 13 residues. The germline V and J ends were trimmed by 3 bases and 1 base, with 6 bases remaining between them. The CDR3 region has the DNA TGCGCCAGCAGTGAAAGGAGCCAAGAGACCCAGTACTTC. This gives the protein CASSERSQETQYF.

This clonotype was detected only a few times. V usage is TRBV19 and J usage is TRBJ2-2, with D unresolved. V was trimmed by 5 bases and J by 0 bases, leaving 10 bases between them. The CDR3 is 15 residues long. CDR1 and CDR2 from the germline V gene are LNHDA and SQIVND (reference sequence). The CDR3 nucleotides read TGTGCCAGTAGTTCGAGGTTGGCGAACACCGGGGAGCTGTTTTTT. Translation gives CASSSRLANTGELFF.

This clonotype was found a few times. V usage is TRBV10-2 and J usage is TRBJ2-2; 8 nucleotides line up with TRBD2. This CDR3 spans 16 amino acids. V lost 10 bases to trimming and J lost 6 bases; unmatched junction nucleotides: 16. The germline V gene has CDR1 WSHSY and CDR2 SAAADI. The CDR3 region is CATSRSGTSNAGELFF. CDR3 bases: TGCGCCACCTCACGTTCCGGGACTAGTAATGCCGGGGAGCTGTTTTTT.